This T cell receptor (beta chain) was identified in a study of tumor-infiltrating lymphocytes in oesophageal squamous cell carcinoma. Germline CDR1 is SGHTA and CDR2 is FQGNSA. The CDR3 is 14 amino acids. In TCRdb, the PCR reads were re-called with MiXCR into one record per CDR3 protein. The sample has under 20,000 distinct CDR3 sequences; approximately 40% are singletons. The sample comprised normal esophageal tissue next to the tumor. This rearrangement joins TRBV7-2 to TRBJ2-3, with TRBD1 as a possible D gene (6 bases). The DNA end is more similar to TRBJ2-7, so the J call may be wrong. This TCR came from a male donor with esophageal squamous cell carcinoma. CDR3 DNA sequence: TGTGCCAGCAGCTTTCAGGGGATCTCCTACGAGCAGTACTTC. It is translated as CASSFQGISYEQYF.